This paragraph reports one TCR beta chain. Its antigen is still unknown. Looked up from germline, CDR1 is MDHEN and CDR2 is SYDVKM. CDR3 length: 15 residues. Trimming took 2 bases from V and 0 from J, leaving 9 bases between them. MiXCR was run by TCRdb on the RT-PCR reads, yielding one entry per CDR3 protein. Of 650,000 or so distinct CDR3 sequences listed, around 15% are singletons. The sample belongs to a study of response to subunit inactivated influenza vaccine. General study findings and limits: The authors suggested that every seasonal influenza vaccination recruits few new T cells.

Sequenced material: PBMCs from blood, taken around 15 days before vaccination. J is TRBJ2-3 and V is TRBV28; D is ambiguous. The receptor's source is a man aged 45-60 years who received an inactivated influenza vaccine. In DNA form, the CDR3 reads TGTGCCAGCAGTTTAAACGCGGAGAGCACAGATACGCAGTATTTT. Translation: CASSLNAESTDTQYF.